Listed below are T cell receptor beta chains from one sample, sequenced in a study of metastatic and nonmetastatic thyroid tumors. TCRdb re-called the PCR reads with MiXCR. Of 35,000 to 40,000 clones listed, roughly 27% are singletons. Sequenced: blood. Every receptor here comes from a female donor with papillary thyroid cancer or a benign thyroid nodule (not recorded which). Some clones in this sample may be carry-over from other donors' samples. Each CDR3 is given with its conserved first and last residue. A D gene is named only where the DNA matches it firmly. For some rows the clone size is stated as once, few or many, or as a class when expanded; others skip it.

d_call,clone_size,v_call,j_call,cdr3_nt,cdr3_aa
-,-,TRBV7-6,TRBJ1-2,TGTGCCAGCAGCTTAGGGCCAGGGTCAAGCTATGGCTACACCTTC,CASSLGPGSSYGYTF
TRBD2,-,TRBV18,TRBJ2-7,TGTGCCAGCTCACCCCTCCCAGGGCCTGGAGCGGGAACCTCCTACGAGCAGTACTTC,CASSPLPGPGAGTSYEQYF
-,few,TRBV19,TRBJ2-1,TGTGCCAGTAGTATATTGGGTACAGTGGTAAATGAGCAGTTCTTC,CASSILGTVVNEQFF
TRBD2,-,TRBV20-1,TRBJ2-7,TGCAGTGCTAGAGTGGAGAAACCGGGACTAGGAGAGGTGCAGTACTTC,CSARVEKPGLGEVQYF
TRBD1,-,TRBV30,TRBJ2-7,TGTGCCTGGAGAAAGGACAGGGGGCACTACGAGCAGTACTTC,CAWRKDRGHYEQYF
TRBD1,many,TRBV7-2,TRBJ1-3,TGTGCCAGCGGCCACGGACAGGCCGTTAGAAACACCATATATTTT,CASGHGQAVRNTIYF
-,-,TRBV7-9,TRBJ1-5,TGTGCCAGCAGCATGACCACCGAGCAGCCCCAGCATTTT,CASSMTTEQPQHF
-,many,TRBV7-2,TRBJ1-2,TGTGCCAGCAGCTTAGCAGACAGGATCTATGGCTACACCTTC,CASSLADRIYGYTF
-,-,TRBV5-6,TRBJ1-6,TGTGCCAGCAGCTTGGAGGGCAGGGCTCGGGCACCCCTCCACTTT,CASSLEGRARAPLHF
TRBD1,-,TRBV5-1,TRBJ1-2,TGCGCCAGCAGCTTGGAACCGGGACAGCTAGGCTATGGCTACACCTTC,CASSLEPGQLGYGYTF
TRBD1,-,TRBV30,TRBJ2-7,TGTGCCTGGAGTACCATTCAGGGGGACGAGCAGTACTTC,CAWSTIQGDEQYF
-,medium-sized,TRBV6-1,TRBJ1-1,TGTGCCAGCAGGTCTGGACCGGCGACTGAAGCTTTCTTT,CASRSGPATEAFF
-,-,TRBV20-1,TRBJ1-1,TGCAGTGCTGTTTCAGGGGTACCGAGTCCGGGTACTGAAGCTTTCTTT,CSAVSGVPSPGTEAFF
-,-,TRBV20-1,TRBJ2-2,TGCAGTGCTAGAGACTCCGGGGAGCTGTTTTTT,CSARDSGELFF
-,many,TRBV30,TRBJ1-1,TGTGCCTGGGCACCCCTAGAGGGGGTGACTGAAGCTTTCTTT,CAWAPLEGVTEAFF
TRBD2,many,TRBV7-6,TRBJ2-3,TGTGCCAGCAGCTACGCCGCGGCAGCGGGACTCGAGTCTGGCGCGCAGTATTTT,CASSYAAAAGLESGAQYF
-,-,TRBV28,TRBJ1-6,TGTGCCAGCAAGAGGGGGGGAAATTCACCCCTCCACTTT,CASKRGGNSPLHF
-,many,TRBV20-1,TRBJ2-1,TGCAGTGCCAACGCCCCGGGGGCGCCCTACAATGAGCAGTTCTTC,CSANAPGAPYNEQFF
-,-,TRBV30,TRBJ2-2,TGTGCCTGGAGTGTACCGCGGGACAACGGGGAGCTGTTTTTT,CAWSVPRDNGELFF
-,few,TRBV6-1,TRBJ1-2,TGTGCCAGCAGTGAAGGGAAGTACGGCTACACCTTC,CASSEGKYGYTF
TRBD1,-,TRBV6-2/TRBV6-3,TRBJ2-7,TGTGCCAGCAGTCGTATCGACAGGGGTGATAACTCCTACGAGCAGTACTTC,CASSRIDRGDNSYEQYF
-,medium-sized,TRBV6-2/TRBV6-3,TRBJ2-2,TGTGCCAGCAGTTACTCCCCGGGGACCGGGGAGCTGTTTTTT,CASSYSPGTGELFF
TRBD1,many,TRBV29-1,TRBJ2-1,TGCAGCGTTGAAGGCGGGACAGGGACCTACAATGAGCAGTTCTTC,CSVEGGTGTYNEQFF
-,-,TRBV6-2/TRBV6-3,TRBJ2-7,TGTGCCAGCAGGCCCCAGGGCGGCACTTACTCCTACGAGCAGTACTTC,CASRPQGGTYSYEQYF
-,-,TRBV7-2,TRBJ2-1,TGTGCCAGCAGCTTAGCTAGGGGGGCGTTTGGGGCCTACAATGAGCAGTTCTTC,CASSLARGAFGAYNEQFF
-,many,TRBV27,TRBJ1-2,TGTGCCAGCAGTTTATCGAGGGGGTTGGGTGGCTACACCTTC,CASSLSRGLGGYTF
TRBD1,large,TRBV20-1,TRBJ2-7,TGCAGTGCTGTCTTTCAGGGGACAGGGATTTTCTCCTACGAGCAGTACTTC,CSAVFQGTGIFSYEQYF
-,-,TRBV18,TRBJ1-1,TGTGCCAGCTCACCTGCAGGGTTTAACACTGAAGCTTTCTTT,CASSPAGFNTEAFF
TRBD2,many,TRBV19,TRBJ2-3,TGTGCCAGCCGAGGGACTAGCCCAGATACGCAGTATTTT,CASRGTSPDTQYF
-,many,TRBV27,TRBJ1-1,TGTGCCAGCAGTTTTACGGGAGGGGGCACTGAAGCTTTCTTT,CASSFTGGGTEAFF
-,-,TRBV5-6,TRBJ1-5,TGTGCCAGCAGCTTGAGAGCGATGATTAGCAGTCAGCCCCAGCATTTT,CASSLRAMISSQPQHF
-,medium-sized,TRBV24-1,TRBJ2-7,TGTGCCACCAGTGATACGGACCCCTACGAGCAGTACTTC,CATSDTDPYEQYF
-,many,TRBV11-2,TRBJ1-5,TGTGCCAGCAGCCCTGGAAGAAGCAATCAGCCCCAGCATTTT,CASSPGRSNQPQHF
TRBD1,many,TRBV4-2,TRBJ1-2,TGTGCCAGCAGCCAAGCCTCCGGGACAGGGGCGAACTATGGCTACACCTTC,CASSQASGTGANYGYTF
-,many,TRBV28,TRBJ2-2,TGTGCCAGCACCCCGGGCAACTTGAACACCGGGGAGCTGTTTTTT,CASTPGNLNTGELFF
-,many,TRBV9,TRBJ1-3,TGTGCCAGCAGCGATCCGGGGAGAAACACCATATATTTT,CASSDPGRNTIYF
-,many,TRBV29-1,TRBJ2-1,TGCAGCGTTGATGGGGGCTTCAATGAGCAGTTCTTC,CSVDGGFNEQFF
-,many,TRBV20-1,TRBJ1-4,TGCAGTGCTAGAGTTGCAGGGACTAATGAAAAACTGTTTTTT,CSARVAGTNEKLFF
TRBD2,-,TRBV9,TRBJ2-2,TGTGCCAGCAGCGTATCCCTAGCGGGAACCGGGGAGCTGTTTTTT,CASSVSLAGTGELFF
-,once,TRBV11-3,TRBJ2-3,TGTGCCAGCAGCTTGGGCCAGACTAGCACAGATACGCAGTATTTT,CASSLGQTSTDTQYF
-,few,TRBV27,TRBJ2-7,TGTGCCAGCCGGCAAGGGGGGGAGAGCTCCTACGAGCAGTACTTC,CASRQGGESSYEQYF
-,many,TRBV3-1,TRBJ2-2,TGTGCCAGCAGCCAAACCATGTTCACCGGGGAGCTGTTTTTT,CASSQTMFTGELFF
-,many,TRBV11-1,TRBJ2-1,TGTGCCAGCAGCTCCTCCCAACCCCCCTACAATGAGCAGTTCTTC,CASSSSQPPYNEQFF
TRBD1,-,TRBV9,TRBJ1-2,TGTGCCAGCAGCGTAGGGACAGGGTATGGCTACACCTTC,CASSVGTGYGYTF
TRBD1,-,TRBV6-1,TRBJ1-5,TGTGCCAGCAGTCGGACAGGCAGAGATCAGCCCCAGCATTTT,CASSRTGRDQPQHF
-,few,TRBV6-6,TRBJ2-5,TGTGCCAGCGGTTACATGGGCCACGTGGGTAAAGAGACCCAGTACTTC,CASGYMGHVGKETQYF
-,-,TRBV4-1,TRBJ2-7,TGCGCCAGCAGCCAAGATGGTCAGGGGTTGAGGGAGCAGTACTTC,CASSQDGQGLREQYF
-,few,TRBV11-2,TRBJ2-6,TGTGCCAGCAGCTTAGTGGGGGAACCTGGGGCCAACGTCCTGACTTTC,CASSLVGEPGANVLTF
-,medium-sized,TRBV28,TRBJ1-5,TGTGCCAGCAGATTTGGGGGAAGAGCCCAGCATTTT,CASRFGGRAQHF
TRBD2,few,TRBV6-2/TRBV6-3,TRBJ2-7,TGTGCCAGCCGTTCTAGCGGGAGGGCCGGCGAGCAGTACTTC,CASRSSGRAGEQYF
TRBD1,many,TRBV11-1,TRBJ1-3,TGTGCCAGCAGCTTAGGGGGACAGGGATACGAAAACACCATATATTTT,CASSLGGQGYENTIYF
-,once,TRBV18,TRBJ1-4,TGTGCCAGCTCGTATAACAGGGATGAAAAACTGTTTTTT,CASSYNRDEKLFF
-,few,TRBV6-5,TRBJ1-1,TGTGCCAGCAGTTACGTGCCAGGGACTATGAACACTGAAGCTTTCTTT,CASSYVPGTMNTEAFF
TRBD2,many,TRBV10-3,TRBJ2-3,TGTGCCATCAACCGGGGGGGAAGCACAGATACGCAGTATTTT,CAINRGGSTDTQYF
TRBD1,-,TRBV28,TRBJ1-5,TGTGCCAGCATAGGGGGGACAGGGGGCAATCAGCCCCAGCATTTT,CASIGGTGGNQPQHF
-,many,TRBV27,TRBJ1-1,TGTGCCAGCAGCCAACTGAACACTGAAGCTTTCTTT,CASSQLNTEAFF
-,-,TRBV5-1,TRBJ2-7,TGCGCCAGCAGCTTGGCAGGAGATACGTACTTC,CASSLAGDTYF